The TCR beta chain described here comes from a study of breast tumors, draining lymph nodes, adjacent tissues. The lymph nodes were axillary draining lymph nodes from breast cancer patients. Overall study findings and caveats: Tumor repertoires ranked between lymph nodes and nontumor tissue in diversity, with V and J gene preferences. Luminal-like breast cancer showed significantly higher tumor–nontumor repertoire similarity than basal-like. Data only fit, rather than demonstrated, lymph node origin of most tumor T cells. Most tumor T cells seemingly derive from lymph node, then expand in tumor.

In TCRdb, the multiplex PCR reads were re-called with MiXCR into one record per CDR3 protein. The sample has around 140,000 distinct CDR3 sequences; 20% to 25% are singletons. This clonotype showed up many times. The antigen remains unidentified. This CDR3 contains 15 residues. Per germline, CDR1 DFQATT and CDR2 SNEGSKA (reference sequence). V lost 6 bases and J 0 bases, leaving 15 bases between the germline ends. This chain uses TRBV20-1 with TRBJ2-1; D call uncertain. What was sequenced was axillary lymph node tissue. The source is a female donor with breast cancer. Some clones in this sample may be carry-over from other donors' samples. The CDR3 here is CSAQSRLSSYNEQFF. The CDR3 nucleotides are TGCAGTGCACAGTCGCGTTTAAGCTCCTACAATGAGCAGTTCTTC.